This T cell receptor (beta chain) comes out of a study of shared clonotypes between healthy human individuals. The CD4+ fraction was divided into a CD45RA+ naive subset and a CD45RA-negative memory subset. Germline V gives CDR1 MNHNS, CDR2 SASEGT. After removal of 4 bases from V and 5 bases from J, the junction contained 6 bases not matched to a gene. The CDR3 has 14 amino acids. The table came from immunoSEQ multiplex PCR; TCRdb's copy has only in-frame clones and leaves some out. The data show over a million clones, with approximately 78% seen just once and approximately 0.56% held by the top ten. Of note for this clone: What it binds is not known.

General study results and limits: Larger estimated richness was generally seen in naive subsets than in memory subsets.

The sample consisted of memory CD4+ T cells from PBMCs. The sample's subset: CD45RA-negative fraction. The receptor's source is a man between 18 and 29 years old in good health. Some clones in this sample may be carry-over from other donors' samples. The genes are TRBV6-1 and TRBJ2-7, with TRBD1 matching over 9 bases. The chain's CDR3 is CASSGDRVNNEQYF. The CDR3 nucleotides are TGTGCCAGCAGTGGGGACAGGGTGAATAACGAGCAGTACTTC.